Given below is one T cell receptor beta chain in context. The antigen it recognizes is unknown. The input lacks base qualities; no much larger clone sits a single base away. The donors were included in the validation cohort of over a hundred subjects, a group kept apart from the roughly 670-subject first cohort. Preparation of the library involved the immunoSEQ multiplex PCR assay. Per the authors' processing: A statistical classification framework was built to diagnose cytomegalovirus status from the catalog of TCR beta chain sequences. Held by TCRdb, this immuneACCESS table contains in-frame sequences only and omits some clones. Under half of the omission traces to an unresolved V gene where checked; the cause of the rest is unknown. That table is the source of V, J and clone size, and D and trimming were worked out from the DNA. This sample holds about 140,000 clones; 88% were observed only once. The ten largest clones capture 7.5% to 8.5% of the sample.

V loses 0 bases of germline sequence and J loses 1 base, and the interval between the two ends is 6 bases. Per the germline V gene, LGHNA is the CDR1 and YSLEER is the CDR2. CDR3 length: 15 amino acids, cysteine to phenylalanine. Only the CDR3 DNA stays, 45 bases, in frame from base 1. This entry belongs to a study of cytomegalovirus exposure and HLA in healthy donors (TCRdb year 2017). Regarding the research as a whole: According to a later analysis, the roughly 130 validation repertoires were produced on the same platform as the 666 repertoires of the first cohort. A separate validation cohort of 100 to 150 different subjects was used in addition to the roughly 700-subject first cohort. To predict cytomegalovirus infection status, the study brought together high-throughput TCR immunosequencing, statistical association of individual TCRs with disease status, and machine learning. The study aimed to test whether signatures of past pathogen exposure could be identified by cataloging public T cell receptors. General findings and caveats noted by the study authors: In vitro tests confirmed that a few of the cytomegalovirus-associated TCR beta chains recognize cytomegalovirus antigens. A total of fewer than 200 TCR beta chains were listed by the study as associated with cytomegalovirus. All 110 or so repertoires were used to score co-occurrence in the validation cohort in a later analysis, because that analysis had no HLA typing for the cohort. In both the original and validation cohorts, the classifier was reported to diagnose cytomegalovirus status with high specificity and sensitivity. According to the authors, the approach could potentially be generalized to other disease states and immunological phenotypes. Across donors, most TCR sequences were observed very rarely, whereas some public TCRs were present in many individuals. Subsequent analysis determined that TCRs grouped into clusters in the first cohort also showed a tendency toward co-occurrence across the 120 or so validation repertoires, and approximately 93% of cluster scores exceeded 0.

The sequence joins TRBV4-3 to TRBJ2-2; the D gene assignment is ambiguous. The receptor's source is a woman aged 18-35 years in good health and CMV-seropositive. Material for sequencing was PBMCs. The nucleotide sequence is given as TGCGCCAGCAGCCAAGATCTCTTGAACACCGGGGAGCTGTTTTTT. Translated, this is CASSQDLLNTGELFF.